In this sample, the clone carrying this T cell receptor beta chain turned up once. Its specificity is unknown. The sample originates from a study of CD8+ T cells in alopecia areata. Study-level results: There were many expanded lesional clones persisting in scalp and blood during tofacitinib. Clonality in lesional scalp, especially alopecia totalis/universalis, exceeded that of normal scalp.

Reverse transcription of extracted RNA yielded cDNA, which provided the sequencing template. Only in-frame clones appear in the TCRdb table, and some are missing; sequencing was by immunoSEQ multiplex PCR. This sample carries approximately 200,000 clones, approximately 47% of them seen once, and the ten largest clones take 2.6%. The germline gives CDR1 LGHNA, CDR2 YSLEER. CDR3 length: 15 amino acids. V trimming: 0 bases; J trimming: 5 bases; junction bases outside the gene matches: 4. Treatment indicated: oral pan-JAK inhibitor, 5-10 mg twice daily. It was from alopecia areata patients that lesional scalp punch biopsies and peripheral blood were collected.

The clonotype comes from a human donor with alopecia areata. The gene calls are TRBV4-3 and TRBJ2-5; TRBD1 matches at 9 bases. This material consisted of CD4+ T cells sorted from blood, taken at roughly week 38, from a patient treated with tofacitinib. CDR3 nucleotides: TGCGCCAGCAGCCAAGATACCGGACAGGGGGAGACCCAGTACTTC. Translation: CASSQDTGQGETQYF.